The 16 T cell receptor beta chains reported below all come from one sample, sequenced in a study of blood T cell repertoires in COVID-19. Sequenced by immunoSEQ multiplex PCR; TCRdb stores in-frame clones only, minus some. The profile shows about 110,000 clones, 85% to 90% of them singletons. Sequencing used peripheral blood. These receptors were obtained from a woman aged 80 or over with acute or convalescent COVID-19.

The rearrangement joins TRBV28 to TRBJ2-5, with 7 positions matching TRBD1. Per germline, CDR1 MDHEN and CDR2 SYDVKM. Losses at the gene ends were 1 base for V and 3 bases for J; bases not matched to a gene: 8. This CDR3 comprises 16 residues. The CDR3 loop is CASSLFPSGQEETQYF. CDR3 in DNA: TGTGCCAGCAGTTTATTCCCCTCCGGACAGGAAGAGACCCAGTACTTC.

This clone occurred a few times. The chain joins TRBV27 to TRBJ1-2; the match to TRBD1 covers 9 bases. Germline-derived CDR1 and CDR2 are MNHEY and SMNVEV (reference sequence). This CDR3 region has 14 residues. Trimming took 6 bases from V and 3 from J; bases not matched to a gene: 5. Here the CDR3 reads CASRPWTGDYGYTF. CDR3 nucleotide sequence: TGTGCCAGCAGACCCTGGACAGGGGACTATGGCTACACCTTC.

The chain joins TRBV4-1 to TRBJ1-1; 9 positions agree with TRBD1. CDR3 length: 13 amino acids. J was trimmed by 8 bases and V by 1 base; bases with no gene match: 2. The V gene's germline CDR1 is MGHRA and CDR2 YSYEKL. The CDR3 region has the DNA TGCGCCAGCAGCCAAGTGGGACAGGGAGAAGCTTTCTTT. Its translation is CASSQVGQGEAFF.

This clone came up a few times. The chain has TRBV6-5 and TRBJ1-1, with a possible D match to TRBD1 (6 bases). The CDR3 extends over 12 amino acids. The V gene lost 8 bases and the J gene lost 0 bases, with 7 bases spanning the gap. Germline V CDR1 and CDR2: MNHEY, SVGAGI. The CDR3 protein is CASRTVNTEAFF. The CDR3 DNA sequence: TGTGCCAGCCGGACAGTGAACACTGAAGCTTTCTTT.

This clone was seen a single time. The chain recombines TRBV14 with TRBJ2-2; perhaps TRBD1 as D (5 bases). Germline-derived CDR1 and CDR2 are SGHDN and FVKESK. The CDR3 loop spans 13 amino acids. V was trimmed by 2 bases and J by 6 bases, leaving 7 bases between them. CDR3 DNA sequence: TGTGCCAGCAGCCAACAGGGCGCCGGGGAGCTGTTTTTT. It encodes CASSQQGAGELFF. Supplemented by reference TRBV14 and TRBJ2-2, the full variable domain reads EAGVTQFPSHSVIEKGQTVTLRCDPISGHDNLYWYRRVMGKEIKFLLHFVKESKQDESGMPNNRFLAERTGGTYSTLKVQPAELEDSGVYFCASSQQGAGELFFGEGSRLTVL.

The rearrangement uses TRBV6-5 and TRBJ2-1; maybe TRBD1 (5 bases). Germline V gene lookup returns CDR1 MNHEY and CDR2 SVGAGI. V was trimmed by 7 bases and J by 8 bases, leaving 12 bases between them. The CDR3 extends over 12 amino acids. The CDR3, as DNA: TGTGCCAGCACCCCCAGGGCGGATGAGCAGTTCTTC. Its translation: CASTPRADEQFF.

V gene TRBV19 combines with J gene TRBJ2-3, with 9 bases lining up with TRBD1. Germline CDR1 and CDR2: LNHDA and SQIVND (reference sequence). The V segment lost 6 bases and the J segment 4 bases; nucleotides outside the gene matches: 8. The length of the CDR3 is 15 residues. The CDR3 is CASRMDRGTSDTQYF. The CDR3 DNA follows: TGTGCCAGTAGGATGGACAGGGGCACGTCAGATACGCAGTATTTT.

This clone was seen once. The chain is built from TRBV19 and TRBJ1-5; a possible D gene is TRBD1 (5 bases). Trimming took 3 bases from V and 2 from J, leaving 11 bases between them. The CDR3 runs to 15 residues. Germline lookup yields CDR1 LNHDA and CDR2 SQIVND (reference sequence). CDR3 nucleotides: TGTGCCAGTAGTATGTTCGGGGGTGGCAATCAGCCCCAGCATTTT. As protein: CASSMFGGGNQPQHF.

The chain links TRBV5-1 to TRBJ1-1; possibly TRBD1 for D (6 bases). The CDR3 runs to 16 residues. Trimming stripped 4 bases from V and 10 bases from J, with 26 bases between. The germline gives CDR1 SGHRS, CDR2 YFSETQ. CDR3 nucleotides: TGCGCCAGCAGCACCCGCATGGGGGCGCACCCACTAAGAGCTTTCTTT. Encoded protein: CASSTRMGAHPLRAFF.

The chain carries TRBV12-3 or TRBV12-4 and TRBJ1-2; 8 nucleotides agree with TRBD1. This CDR3 region has 13 residues. Unmatched junction bases numbered 7, after V lost 10 bases and J lost 3 bases. CDR3 loop: CATDRGADYGYTF. The CDR3 DNA reads as TGTGCCACCGACAGGGGCGCAGACTATGGCTACACCTTC.

Details on this clone: Other nucleotide sequences from this sample produce the same CDR3. This chain links TRBV19 with TRBJ2-3; D might be TRBD1 (6 bases). The CDR3 runs 15 residues. From germline, CDR1 is LNHDA and CDR2 SQIVND (reference sequence). V gave up 1 base and J gave up 0 bases, with 8 bases separating them. The CDR3 loop is CASSIVGGSTDTQYF. CDR3 coding DNA: TGTGCCAGTAGTATAGTAGGGGGAAGCACAGATACGCAGTATTTT.

The chain carries TRBV28 and TRBJ2-3; 11 bases match TRBD2. The CDR3 has 15 amino acids. Per germline, CDR1 MDHEN and CDR2 SYDVKM. With V trimmed by 5 bases and J by 11 bases, 12 bases remained unmatched. CDR3 DNA: TGTGCCAGCAGTACAGGGACTAGCGGAGGGACTTTGCAGTATTTT. It is translated as CASSTGTSGGTLQYF. Full variable domain (missing parts from reference TRBV28 and TRBJ2-3): DVKVTQSSRYLVKRTGEKVFLECVQDMDHENMFWYRQDPGLGLRLIYFSYDVKMKEKGDIPEGYSVSREKKERFSLILESASTNQTSMYLCASSTGTSGGTLQYFGPGTRLTVL.

This chain links TRBV19 with TRBJ2-6; D remains unclear. The germline gives CDR1 LNHDA, CDR2 SQIVND (reference sequence). The CDR3 is made up of 15 amino acids. The V end lost 5 bases, the J end lost 0 bases, and 8 bases lay between the germline ends. The CDR3 region is CASSPTGSGANVLTF. DNA for the CDR3: TGTGCCAGTAGTCCGACTGGCTCTGGGGCCAACGTCCTGACTTTC.

This clone appeared a single time. The chain uses TRBV10-3 and TRBJ1-6; maybe TRBD1 (5 bases). With 0 bases removed from V and 7 bases from J, the gap between germline ends came to 16 bases. CDR1 is ENHRY, CDR2 SYGVKD, per germline. This CDR3 is 17 amino acids long. CDR3 DNA: TGTGCCATCAGTGAGTCGAGGTGGGGGAGGGTCAATTCACCCCTCCACTTT. Its protein is CAISESRWGRVNSPLHF.

The genes are TRBV24-1 and TRBJ1-2; D uncertain. V was trimmed by 1 base and J by 2 bases, leaving 7 bases between them. CDR1 and CDR2 from the germline V gene are KGHDR and SFDVKD. The CDR3 sequence is 14 residues long. CDR3 nucleotides: TGTGCCACCAGTGATTTCACCAGAAACTATGGCTACACCTTC. Its protein product is CATSDFTRNYGYTF.

The V gene is TRBV3-1 (or the pseudogene TRBV3-2), the J gene TRBJ1-1; D is unresolved. The V gene lost 5 bases and the J gene lost 1 base, with 14 bases spanning the gap. CDR1 LGHDT and CDR2 YNNKEL come from the germline V gene (reference sequence). The CDR3 is 15 residues long. CDR3 amino acids: CASSARPAGNTEAFF. For the CDR3, the DNA is TGTGCCAGCAGCGCAAGACCCGCAGGGAACACTGAAGCTTTCTTT.